The next 30 T cell receptor beta chains were all read from a single sample in a study of chemoradiotherapy in HPV16-positive cancers (dated by TCRdb to the early 2020s). Library construction relied on the immunoSEQ multiplex PCR assay. TCRdb retrieved this table from immuneACCESS and kept in-frame rearrangements only. Not all clones are present; in checked studies, unresolved V genes account for under half, and no reason is known for the remainder. In all, the sample holds tens of thousands of clones, and approximately 90% of those were seen once. Over 20% of the sample is in the top ten clones. Sequenced here: blood, sampled from a patient who underwent chemoradiotherapy. All receptors come from a human donor with HPV-associated anogenital cancer.

The chain uses TRBV6-6 and TRBJ1-4, with D possibly matching TRBD1 (6 bases). Germline V CDR1 and CDR2: MNHNY, SVGAGI (reference sequence). CDR3 length: 14 residues. V was pared by 2 bases and J by 6 bases, with 10 bases between. In nucleotides, the CDR3 is TGTGCCAGCAGTTACCAGGGGACGGATGAAAAACTGTTTTTT. This encodes CASSYQGTDEKLFF.

The V gene is TRBV4-3, the J gene TRBJ2-2; 9 nucleotides agree with TRBD2. The CDR3 loop spans 17 amino acids. Germline CDR1 LGHNA, CDR2 YSLEER. The trim removed 0 bases at V and 6 bases at J, leaving 8 bases unmatched. This CDR3 reads CASSQDRIAGVSGELFF. The CDR3 DNA follows: TGCGCCAGCAGCCAAGATAGGATAGCGGGGGTTTCCGGGGAGCTGTTTTTT.

This chain's CDR3 is CASSSGGSDTQYF. The CDR3, as DNA: TGTGCCAGCTCTTCCGGGGGCTCAGATACGCAGTATTTT. This chain links TRBV2 with TRBJ2-3; the D gene could be TRBD1 or TRBD2 (6 bases each). The CDR3 runs 13 residues. Trimming took 8 bases from V and 4 from J, leaving 13 bases between them. Germline CDR1 is SNHLY and CDR2 is FYNNEI.

The chain joins TRBV6-4 to TRBJ2-1, with D perhaps TRBD1 or TRBD2 (7 bases each). CDR1 is MRHNA, CDR2 SNTAGT, per germline. Trimming stripped 5 bases from V and 4 bases from J, with 15 bases between. This CDR3 has 15 residues. This CDR3 is CASSPGGEPYNEQFF. The DNA for the CDR3 is TGTGCCAGCAGTCCAGGGGGGGAACCGTACAATGAGCAGTTCTTC.

The J gene is TRBJ2-5, the V gene TRBV5-6, with 10 bases that match TRBD1. Trimming removed 3 bases from V and 4 bases from J; junction bases left unmatched: 3. The CDR3 loop spans 14 amino acids. CDR1 is SGHDT and CDR2 is YYEEEE in the germline V gene. CDR3: CASSSRTGGETQYF. DNA for the CDR3: TGTGCCAGCAGCTCCCGGACAGGGGGAGAGACCCAGTACTTC.

The table lists this clone with a few counts. V gene TRBV19 combines with J gene TRBJ2-1, with D perhaps matching TRBD1 (5 bases). The CDR3 spans 11 residues. Germline V gene data show CDR1 as LNHDA and CDR2 as SQIVND (reference sequence). Deletions cut 6 bases from V and 6 bases from J, with 6 bases between. CDR3 residues: CASRRGNEQFF. In DNA, the CDR3 is TGTGCCAGTAGAAGGGGCAATGAGCAGTTCTTC.

This chain connects TRBV9 to TRBJ1-4; tentative D call: TRBD1 (6 bases). Germline CDR1 SGDLS, CDR2 YYNGEE. This CDR3 has 15 amino acids. Deletions cut 0 bases from V and 5 bases from J, with 11 bases between. CDR3 nucleotides: TGTGCCAGCAGCGTAGGTGTGGGGGCGAATGAAAAACTGTTTTTT. Translating gives CASSVGVGANEKLFF.

This chain connects TRBV4-2 to TRBJ1-4; no firm D call. V dropped 0 bases and J dropped 2 bases, with 10 bases sitting between them. The CDR3 has 16 residues. The germline V gene encodes CDR1 LGHNA and CDR2 YNFKEQ. Written as DNA, the CDR3 is TGTGCCAGCAGCCAAGAAAGCTCAAGGACTAATGAAAAACTGTTTTTT. Translated: CASSQESSRTNEKLFF.

The chain uses TRBV6-5 and TRBJ1-2; D gene uncertain. The CDR3 is 13 residues long. Trimming pared 6 bases from V and 5 bases from J, leaving 13 bases between. CDR1 is MNHEY and CDR2 is SVGAGI in the germline V gene. In nucleotides, the CDR3 is TGTGCCAGCAGAGGTACGGGGAATTATGGCTACACCTTC. Translation: CASRGTGNYGYTF.

The CDR3 here is CASSLVGQNSYEQYF. CDR3 DNA: TGTGCCAGCAGTTTGGTGGGGCAAAACTCCTACGAGCAGTACTTC. This chain joins TRBV28 and TRBJ2-7; D possibly corresponds to TRBD1 (5 bases). Trimming pared 3 bases from V and 0 bases from J, leaving 12 bases between. There are 15 residues in the CDR3. CDR1 is MDHEN, CDR2 SYDVKM, per germline.

This clone is deemed medium-sized. The chain is built from TRBV18 and TRBJ2-7, with D tentatively TRBD1 (6 bases). Germline V gives CDR1 KGHSH, CDR2 LQKENI. This CDR3 is built from 14 residues. Trimming removed 2 bases at V and 6 bases at J, with 14 bases between. CDR3 nucleotides: TGTGCCAGCTCACCAAACAGGGAATTGGGCGAGCAGTACTTC. Residues: CASSPNRELGEQYF. The complete variable domain, with remaining parts taken from reference TRBV18 and TRBJ2-7, reads NAGVMQNPRHLVRRRGQEARLRCSPMKGHSHVYWYRQLPEEGLKFMVYLQKENIIDESGMPKERFSAEFPKEGPSILRIQQVVRGDSAAYFCASSPNRELGEQYFGPGTRLTVT.

The V call is TRBV9, the J call TRBJ2-2, with D possibly being TRBD1 (5 bases). The length of the CDR3 is 15 residues. Trimming left V 0 bases short and J 2 bases short, with 8 bases between. Per germline, CDR1 SGDLS and CDR2 YYNGEE. The CDR3 nucleotides read TGTGCCAGCAGCGTAGCAGGGCCTAACACCGGGGAGCTGTTTTTT. It yields the protein CASSVAGPNTGELFF. The full variable domain, rest sourced from reference TRBV9 and TRBJ2-2, is DSGVTQTPKHLITATGQRVTLRCSPRSGDLSVYWYQQSLDQGLQFLIQYYNGEERAKGNILERFSAQQFPDLHSELNLSSLELGDSALYFCASSVAGPNTGELFFGEGSRLTVL.

This chain connects TRBV7-9 to TRBJ2-1, with 14 nucleotides matching TRBD2. CDR1 and CDR2 from the germline V gene are SEHNR and FQNEAQ (reference sequence). The CDR3 runs to 15 residues. V shed 5 bases and J 7 bases; nucleotides not matched to a gene: 4. This CDR3 reads CASSLGLAGVNEQFF. The CDR3 DNA follows: TGTGCCAGCAGCCTGGGACTAGCGGGAGTTAATGAGCAGTTCTTC.

This clone has a single count. The chain uses TRBV5-1 and TRBJ2-5; no clear D gene. This CDR3 contains 13 residues. With 0 bases removed from V and 2 bases from J, the gap between germline ends came to 5 bases. Germline V gene data show CDR1 as SGHRS and CDR2 as YFSETQ. This CDR3 is CASSLEGQETQYF. The DNA of the CDR3 is TGCGCCAGCAGCTTGGAAGGTCAAGAGACCCAGTACTTC. The whole variable domain, remainder taken from reference TRBV5-1 and TRBJ2-5, is KAGVTQTPRYLIKTRGQQVTLSCSPISGHRSVSWYQQTPGQGLQFLFEYFSETQRNKGNFPGRFSGRQFSNSRSEMNVSTLELGDSALYLCASSLEGQETQYFGPGTRLLVL.

The chain joins TRBV2 to TRBJ2-1, with D hard to call. Looked up from germline, CDR1 is SNHLY and CDR2 is FYNNEI. This CDR3 comprises 12 residues. Deletions cut 8 bases from V and 5 bases from J, with 10 bases between. The CDR3 spells CASLVRDNEQFF. DNA for the CDR3: TGTGCCAGCTTAGTCCGGGACAATGAGCAGTTCTTC.

The chain links TRBV5-1 to TRBJ2-5; D is undetermined. Trimming pared 1 base from V and 5 bases from J, leaving 15 bases between. This CDR3 comprises 15 residues. Germline V gene sequence: CDR1 SGHRS, CDR2 YFSETQ. This chain's CDR3 is CASSLSATPSETQYF. DNA of the CDR3: TGCGCCAGCAGCTTGAGTGCGACACCTTCCGAGACCCAGTACTTC.

J is TRBJ2-1 and V is TRBV5-1; the D gene is possibly TRBD1 (6 bases). Trimming pared 3 bases from V and 9 bases from J, leaving 16 bases between. The CDR3 loop spans 14 amino acids. Germline loops: CDR1 SGHRS, CDR2 YFSETQ. CDR3 sequence: CASSSIQSRGEQFF. The CDR3 DNA follows: TGCGCCAGCAGCTCTATCCAAAGCAGGGGTGAGCAGTTCTTC.

The rearrangement joins TRBV7-2 to TRBJ2-7, with 7 bases identical to TRBD1. Germline values: CDR1 SGHTA, CDR2 FQGNSA. The CDR3 has 18 amino acids. The trim removed 7 bases at V and 0 bases at J, leaving 18 bases unmatched. CDR3 DNA sequence: TGTGCCAGCACCTCTGCCCGGGACAGTTGGTCGGCCTCCTACGAGCAGTACTTC. This translates into CASTSARDSWSASYEQYF.

V and J are TRBV11-2 and TRBJ1-1; D is uncertain. V lost 1 base and J 6 bases, leaving 6 bases between the germline ends. CDR1 SGHAT and CDR2 FQNNGV come from the germline V gene. The CDR3 totals 12 residues. CDR3 protein: CASSLANSEAFF. In nucleotides, the CDR3 is TGTGCCAGCAGCTTAGCAAATTCTGAAGCTTTCTTT.

V usage is TRBV7-6 and J usage is TRBJ2-7; 9 nucleotides match TRBD1. The V and J ends lost 1 base and 2 bases, in that order; junction bases with no gene match: 9. CDR1 and CDR2 from the germline V gene are SGHVS and FNYEAQ. The CDR3 has 17 residues. This CDR3 reads CASSLDRSGQGTYEQYF. The CDR3 DNA reads as TGTGCCAGCAGCTTAGATCGCAGCGGACAGGGGACCTACGAGCAGTACTTC. The full variable domain, completed using reference TRBV7-6 and TRBJ2-7, is GAGVSQSPRYKVTKRGQDVALRCDPISGHVSLYWYRQALGQGPEFLTYFNYEAQQDKSGLPNDRFSAERPEGSISTLTIQRTEQRDSAMYRCASSLDRSGQGTYEQYFGPGTRLTVT.

The table lists this clone with a count of one. V usage is TRBV11-1 and J usage is TRBJ2-6; 11 bases align to TRBD2. Germline lookup yields CDR1 SGHAT and CDR2 FQDESV (reference sequence). The length of the CDR3 is 19 residues. The ends lost 2 bases at V and 0 bases at J; junction bases unmatched: 6. In nucleotides, the CDR3 is TGTGCCAGCAGCTTACAGTTAGGGACTAGCGGCTCTGGGGCCAACGTCCTGACTTTC. This gives the protein CASSLQLGTSGSGANVLTF. The complete variable domain, with remaining parts taken from reference TRBV11-1 and TRBJ2-6, reads EAEVAQSPRYKITEKSQAVAFWCDPISGHATLYWYRQILGQGPELLVQFQDESVVDDSQLPKDRFSAERLKGVDSTLKIQPAELGDSAMYLCASSLQLGTSGSGANVLTFGAGSRLTVL.

To note about this clone: A junction end diverges from the germline sequence, so it may reflect a read error. V is TRBV7-7 and J is TRBJ2-5; D might be TRBD2 (6 bases). Germline V gives CDR1 SSHAT, CDR2 FNYEAQ (reference sequence). The CDR3 has 14 amino acids. The CDR3 loop is CASSSGDNLETQYF. As DNA, the CDR3 is TGTGCTAGCAGCTCGGGAGACAACTTGGAGACCCAGTACTTC.

The rearrangement uses TRBV11-2 and TRBJ2-7; a possible D gene is TRBD1 (7 bases). Between the trimmed V and J ends, which lost 5 bases and 3 bases, there was a span of 14 bases. The CDR3 consists of 14 residues. Germline V gives CDR1 SGHAT, CDR2 FQNNGV. This chain's CDR3 is CASSPAGQYYEQYF. DNA for the CDR3: TGTGCCAGCAGCCCGGCGGGACAGTACTACGAGCAGTACTTC.

V usage is TRBV27 and J usage is TRBJ1-1, with 10 bases aligning to TRBD1. Germline assignment: CDR1 MNHEY and CDR2 SMNVEV (reference sequence). The CDR3 spans 14 residues. Germline trimming cut 7 bases from V and 1 base from J; bases unmatched to any gene: 3. In DNA, the CDR3 is TGTGCCAGCAACCGACAGGGGGCGAACACTGAAGCTTTCTTT. This codes for CASNRQGANTEAFF.

The rearrangement links TRBV5-4 to TRBJ2-5; 7 bases map to TRBD1. The germline V gene encodes CDR1 SGHNT and CDR2 YYREEE (reference sequence). The V segment lost 4 bases and the J segment 2 bases; nucleotides outside the gene matches: 8. This CDR3 spans 15 amino acids. CDR3 coding DNA: TGTGCCAGCAGCATGAGACAGGGTCTACAAGAGACCCAGTACTTC. Its translation: CASSMRQGLQETQYF.

The chain uses TRBV7-2 and TRBJ1-1; 7 bases align to TRBD1. Trimming cost V 2 bases and J 0 bases; bases outside gene matches: 9. Germline V gives CDR1 SGHTA, CDR2 FQGNSA. There are 17 residues in the CDR3. The CDR3 is CASSLRLGGAMNTEAFF. CDR3 DNA: TGTGCCAGCAGCTTAAGGTTAGGGGGCGCGATGAACACTGAAGCTTTCTTT.

This chain links TRBV19 with TRBJ1-5; D remains unclear. The CDR3 totals 12 residues. CDR1 LNHDA and CDR2 SQIVND come from the germline V gene (reference sequence). The ends were cut back, 3 bases at V and 9 bases at J, with 9 bases in the middle. This chain's CDR3 is CASSMVEGPQHF. Here the CDR3 DNA reads TGTGCCAGTAGTATGGTAGAAGGGCCCCAGCATTTT.

The chain links TRBV18 to TRBJ1-4; TRBD1 aligns across 7 bases. Germline trimming cut 4 bases from V and 3 bases from J; bases unmatched to any gene: 8. Per the germline V gene, CDR1 is KGHSH and CDR2 is LQKENI. The CDR3 totals 16 residues. The CDR3 sequence: CASSQYRGLANEKLFF. The CDR3 DNA reads as TGTGCCAGCTCACAGTACAGGGGATTAGCTAATGAAAAACTGTTTTTT.

The rearrangement links TRBV7-2 to TRBJ1-2, with no clear D. Trimming cost V 1 base and J 0 bases, with 12 bases left between them. The length of the CDR3 is 16 residues. CDR1 is SGHTA and CDR2 is FQGNSA in the germline V gene. The CDR3 sequence is CASSLDSAGSNYGYTF. The CDR3 nucleotides read TGTGCCAGCAGCTTAGATTCGGCGGGCTCTAACTATGGCTACACCTTC.

J is TRBJ1-3 and V is TRBV7-9, with D unresolved. CDR3 size: 16 residues. Germline V gene lookup returns CDR1 SEHNR and CDR2 FQNEAQ (reference sequence). Trimming removed 1 base from V and 1 base from J, with 11 bases in between. The DNA of the CDR3 is TGTGCCAGCAGCTTAGGCCCACCACAGTCTGGAAACACCATATATTTT. Translated, it gives CASSLGPPQSGNTIYF.